This T cell receptor beta chain was observed in a study of T cell changes during pregnancy in multiple sclerosis. Data came from immunoSEQ multiplex PCR; TCRdb stores just in-frame clones and leaves some out. The table records some 120,000 clones, about 96% of them present only once. The CDR3 is 15 amino acids. J gave up 3 bases and V 4 bases, and 3 bases lay outside the gene matches. Germline-derived CDR1 and CDR2 are LGHNA and YSLEER. The TCR sequence derives from a female donor with multiple sclerosis, enrolled in a pregnancy study. The gene calls are TRBV4-3 and TRBJ2-3; 11 positions match TRBD2. Material: peripheral blood, obtained after pregnancy. The DNA for the CDR3 is TGCGCCAGCAGCCCGTTAGCGGGAGGGACAGATACGCAGTATTTT. Residues: CASSPLAGGTDTQYF.